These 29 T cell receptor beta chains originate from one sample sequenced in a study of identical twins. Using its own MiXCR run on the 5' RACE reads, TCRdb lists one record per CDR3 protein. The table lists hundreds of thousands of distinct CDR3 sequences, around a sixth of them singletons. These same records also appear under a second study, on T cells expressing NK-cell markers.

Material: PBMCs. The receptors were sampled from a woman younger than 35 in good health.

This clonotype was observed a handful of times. CDR3 sequence (DNA): TGCGCCAGCACATTTGTCCCCAGGGTTGATGGCTACACCTTC. Translation: CASTFVPRVDGYTF. This chain connects TRBV5-1 to TRBJ1-2; perhaps TRBD1 as D (5 bases). The V gene lost 6 bases and the J gene lost 6 bases, with 18 bases spanning the gap. This CDR3 spans 14 amino acids. In germline, CDR1 is SGHRS, CDR2 YFSETQ.

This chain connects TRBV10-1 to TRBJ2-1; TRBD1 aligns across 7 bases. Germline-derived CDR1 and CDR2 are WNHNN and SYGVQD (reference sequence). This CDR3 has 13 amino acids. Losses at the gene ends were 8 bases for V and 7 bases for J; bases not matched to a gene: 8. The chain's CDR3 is CASPRQGMNEQFF. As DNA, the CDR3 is TGCGCCAGCCCGAGACAGGGTATGAATGAGCAGTTCTTC.

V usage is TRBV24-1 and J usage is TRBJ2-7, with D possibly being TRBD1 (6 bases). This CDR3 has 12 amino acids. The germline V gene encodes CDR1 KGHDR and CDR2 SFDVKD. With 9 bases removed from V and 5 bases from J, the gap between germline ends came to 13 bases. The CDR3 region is CATGNYRDEQYF. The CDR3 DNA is TGTGCCACCGGAAACTACAGGGACGAGCAGTACTTC.

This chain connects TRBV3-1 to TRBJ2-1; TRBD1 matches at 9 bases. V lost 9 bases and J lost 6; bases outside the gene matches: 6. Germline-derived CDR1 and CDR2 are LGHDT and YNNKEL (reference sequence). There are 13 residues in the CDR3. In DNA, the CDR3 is TGTGCCAGGACCGGACAGGGGTCCAATGAGCAGTTCTTC. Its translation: CARTGQGSNEQFF.

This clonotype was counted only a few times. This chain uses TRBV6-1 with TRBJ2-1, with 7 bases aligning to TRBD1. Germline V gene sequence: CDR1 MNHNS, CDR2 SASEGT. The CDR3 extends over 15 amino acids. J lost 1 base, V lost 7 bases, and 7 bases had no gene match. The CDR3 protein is CASTVLTGSYNEQFF. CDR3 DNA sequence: TGTGCCAGCACTGTCTTGACAGGGTCCTACAATGAGCAGTTCTTC.

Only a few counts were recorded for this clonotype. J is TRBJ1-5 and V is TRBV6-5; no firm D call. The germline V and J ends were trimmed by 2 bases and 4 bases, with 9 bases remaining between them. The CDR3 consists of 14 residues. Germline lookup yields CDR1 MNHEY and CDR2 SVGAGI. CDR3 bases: TGTGCCAGCAGTTACGGACCGGGGAATCAGCCCCAGCATTTT. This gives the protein CASSYGPGNQPQHF.

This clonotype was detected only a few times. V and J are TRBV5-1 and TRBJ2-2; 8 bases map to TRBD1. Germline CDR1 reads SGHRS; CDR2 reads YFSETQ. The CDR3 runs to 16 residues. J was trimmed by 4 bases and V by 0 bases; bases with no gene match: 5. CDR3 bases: TGCGCCAGCAGCTTGGAGGGACAGGTTTTCACCGGGGAGCTGTTTTTT. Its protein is CASSLEGQVFTGELFF.

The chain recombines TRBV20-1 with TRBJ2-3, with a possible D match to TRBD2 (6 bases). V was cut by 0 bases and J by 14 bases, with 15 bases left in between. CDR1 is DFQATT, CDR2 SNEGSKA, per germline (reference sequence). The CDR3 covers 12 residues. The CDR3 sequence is CSARDVVRGTYF. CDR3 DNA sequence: TGCAGTGCTAGAGATGTAGTACGCGGGACGTATTTT.

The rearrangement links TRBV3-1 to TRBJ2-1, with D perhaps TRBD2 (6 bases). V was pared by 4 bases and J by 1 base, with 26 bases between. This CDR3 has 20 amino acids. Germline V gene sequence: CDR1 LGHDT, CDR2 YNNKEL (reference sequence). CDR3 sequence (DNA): TGTGCCAGCAGCCCAGACCGGAGGGTGGGAGCAGTCGTTTCCTACAATGAGCAGTTCTTC. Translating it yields CASSPDRRVGAVVSYNEQFF.

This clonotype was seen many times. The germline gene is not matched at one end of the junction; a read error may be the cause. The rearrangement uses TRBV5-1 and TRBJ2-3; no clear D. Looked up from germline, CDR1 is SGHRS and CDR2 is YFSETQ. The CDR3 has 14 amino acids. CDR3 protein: CASSLEGSRDTQYF. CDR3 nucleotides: TGTGCCAGCAGCTTAGAAGGGTCGAGGGATACGCAGTATTTT.

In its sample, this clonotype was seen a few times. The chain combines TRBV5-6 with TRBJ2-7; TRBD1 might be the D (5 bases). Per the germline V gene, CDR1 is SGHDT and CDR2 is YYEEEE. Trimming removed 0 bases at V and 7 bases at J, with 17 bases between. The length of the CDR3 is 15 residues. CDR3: CASSLGSQGVLEQYF. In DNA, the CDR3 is TGTGCCAGCAGCTTGGGTTCGCAGGGTGTTTTGGAGCAGTACTTC.

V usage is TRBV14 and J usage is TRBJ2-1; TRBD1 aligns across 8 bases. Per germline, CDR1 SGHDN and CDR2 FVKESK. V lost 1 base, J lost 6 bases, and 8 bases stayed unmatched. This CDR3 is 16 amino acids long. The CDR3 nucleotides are TGTGCCAGCAGCCAAGGGAGGACAGGGTTTCCCAATGAGCAGTTCTTC. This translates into CASSQGRTGFPNEQFF.

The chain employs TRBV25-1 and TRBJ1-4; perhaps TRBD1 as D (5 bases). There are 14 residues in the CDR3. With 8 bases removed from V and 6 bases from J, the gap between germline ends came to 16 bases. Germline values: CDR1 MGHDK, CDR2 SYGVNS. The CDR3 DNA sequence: TGTGCCAGCTCACCGACAGCAGAATATGAAAAACTGTTTTTT. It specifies CASSPTAEYEKLFF.

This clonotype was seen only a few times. CDR3 sequence: CAWLSAGSHYEQYF. For the CDR3, the DNA is TGTGCCTGGCTATCTGCGGGATCCCACTACGAGCAGTACTTC. The genes are TRBV30 and TRBJ2-7, with a possible D match to TRBD2 (6 bases). The germline V gene has CDR1 GTSNPN and CDR2 SVGIG (reference sequence). The CDR3 totals 14 residues. Trimming removed 5 bases at V and 3 bases at J, with 17 bases between.

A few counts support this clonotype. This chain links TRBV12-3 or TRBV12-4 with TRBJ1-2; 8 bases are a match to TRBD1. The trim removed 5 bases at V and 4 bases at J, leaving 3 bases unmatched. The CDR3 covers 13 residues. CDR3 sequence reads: CASSAQGAYGYTF. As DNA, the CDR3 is TGTGCCAGCAGTGCCCAGGGGGCCTATGGCTACACCTTC.

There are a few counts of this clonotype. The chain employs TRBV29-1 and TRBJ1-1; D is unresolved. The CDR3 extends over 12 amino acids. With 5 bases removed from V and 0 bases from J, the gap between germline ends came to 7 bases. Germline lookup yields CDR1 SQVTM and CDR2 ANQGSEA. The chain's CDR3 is CSVYPVNTEAFF. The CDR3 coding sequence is TGCAGCGTTTATCCAGTGAACACTGAAGCTTTCTTT.

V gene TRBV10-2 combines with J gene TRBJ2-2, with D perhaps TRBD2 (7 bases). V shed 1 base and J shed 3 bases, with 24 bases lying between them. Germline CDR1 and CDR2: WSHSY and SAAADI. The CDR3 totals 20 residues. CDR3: CASSEWGGHGASVDTGELFF. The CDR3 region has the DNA TGCGCCAGCAGTGAGTGGGGGGGCCATGGTGCCTCCGTCGACACCGGGGAGCTGTTTTTT.

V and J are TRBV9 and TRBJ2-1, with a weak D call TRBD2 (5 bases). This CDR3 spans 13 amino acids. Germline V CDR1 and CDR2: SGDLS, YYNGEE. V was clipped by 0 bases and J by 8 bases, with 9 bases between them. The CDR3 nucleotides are TGTGCCAGCAGCGTAGACCCGGGGTATGAGCAGTTCTTC. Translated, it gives CASSVDPGYEQFF.

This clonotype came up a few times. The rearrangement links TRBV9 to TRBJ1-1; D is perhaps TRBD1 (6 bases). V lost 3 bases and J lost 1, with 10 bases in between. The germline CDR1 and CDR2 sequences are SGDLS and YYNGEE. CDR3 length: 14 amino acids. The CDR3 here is CASSAQTGNTEAFF. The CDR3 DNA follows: TGTGCCAGCAGCGCTCAGACAGGGAACACTGAAGCTTTCTTT.

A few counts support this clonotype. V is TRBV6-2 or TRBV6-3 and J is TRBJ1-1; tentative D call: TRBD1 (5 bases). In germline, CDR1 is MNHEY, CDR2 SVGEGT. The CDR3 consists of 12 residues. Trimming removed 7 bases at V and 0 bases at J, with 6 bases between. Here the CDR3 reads CASMGVNTEAFF. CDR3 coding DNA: TGTGCCAGCATGGGGGTGAACACTGAAGCTTTCTTT.

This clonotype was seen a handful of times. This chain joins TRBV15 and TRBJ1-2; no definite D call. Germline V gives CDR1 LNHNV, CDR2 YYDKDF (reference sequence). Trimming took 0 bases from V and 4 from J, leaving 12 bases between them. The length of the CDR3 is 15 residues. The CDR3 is CATSRDIPYGYGYTF. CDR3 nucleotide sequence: TGTGCCACCAGCAGAGATATTCCCTACGGCTATGGCTACACCTTC.

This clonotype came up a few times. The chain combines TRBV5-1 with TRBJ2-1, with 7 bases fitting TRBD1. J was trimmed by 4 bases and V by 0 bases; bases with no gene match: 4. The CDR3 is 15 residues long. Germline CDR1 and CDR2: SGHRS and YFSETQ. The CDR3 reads CASSLVVGQYNEQFF. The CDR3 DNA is TGCGCCAGCAGCTTGGTCGTGGGACAGTACAATGAGCAGTTCTTC.

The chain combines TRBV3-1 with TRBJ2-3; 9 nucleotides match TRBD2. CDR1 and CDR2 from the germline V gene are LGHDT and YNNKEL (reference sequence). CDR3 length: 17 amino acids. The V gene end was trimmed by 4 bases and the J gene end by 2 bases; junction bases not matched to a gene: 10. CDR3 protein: CASSPRASGDYTDTQYF. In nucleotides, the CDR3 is TGTGCCAGCAGCCCCCGGGCTAGCGGGGATTACACAGATACGCAGTATTTT.

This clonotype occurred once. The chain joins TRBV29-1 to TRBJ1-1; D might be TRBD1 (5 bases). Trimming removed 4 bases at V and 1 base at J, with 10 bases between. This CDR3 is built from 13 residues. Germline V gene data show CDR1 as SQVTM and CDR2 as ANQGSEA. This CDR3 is CSVAQGRNTEAFF. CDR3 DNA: TGCAGCGTTGCCCAGGGAAGGAACACTGAAGCTTTCTTT.

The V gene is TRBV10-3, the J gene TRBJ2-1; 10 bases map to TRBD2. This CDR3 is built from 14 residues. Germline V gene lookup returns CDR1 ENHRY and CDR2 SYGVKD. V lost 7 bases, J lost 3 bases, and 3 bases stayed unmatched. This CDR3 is CAIKTSGNYNEQFF. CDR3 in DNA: TGTGCCATCAAAACTAGCGGGAACTACAATGAGCAGTTCTTC.

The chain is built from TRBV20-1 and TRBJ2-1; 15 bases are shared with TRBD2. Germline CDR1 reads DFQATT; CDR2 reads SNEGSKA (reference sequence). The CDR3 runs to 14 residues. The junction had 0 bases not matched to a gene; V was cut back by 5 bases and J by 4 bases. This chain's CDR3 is CSAGTSGGYNEQFF. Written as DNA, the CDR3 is TGCAGTGCTGGGACTAGCGGGGGGTACAATGAGCAGTTCTTC.

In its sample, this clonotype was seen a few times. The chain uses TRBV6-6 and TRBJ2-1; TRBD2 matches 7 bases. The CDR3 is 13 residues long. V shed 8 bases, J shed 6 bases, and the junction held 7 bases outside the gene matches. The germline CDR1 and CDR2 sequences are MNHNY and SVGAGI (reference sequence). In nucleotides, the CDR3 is TGTGCCAGCTCCTACTGGGGGGGCAATGAGCAGTTCTTC. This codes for CASSYWGGNEQFF.

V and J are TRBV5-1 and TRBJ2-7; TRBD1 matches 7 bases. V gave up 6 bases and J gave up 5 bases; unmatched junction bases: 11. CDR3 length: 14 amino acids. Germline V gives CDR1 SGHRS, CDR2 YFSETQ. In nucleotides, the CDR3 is TGCGCCAGCACGTATAGAGACAGGGTCGACGAGCAGTACTTC. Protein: CASTYRDRVDEQYF.

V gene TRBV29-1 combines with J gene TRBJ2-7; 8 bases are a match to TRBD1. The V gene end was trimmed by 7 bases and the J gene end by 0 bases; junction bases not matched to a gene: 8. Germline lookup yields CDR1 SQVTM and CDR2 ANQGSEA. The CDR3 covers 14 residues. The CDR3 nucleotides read TGCAGCGCAAAACCGGGACAGGCCTCCTACGAGCAGTACTTC. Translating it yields CSAKPGQASYEQYF.